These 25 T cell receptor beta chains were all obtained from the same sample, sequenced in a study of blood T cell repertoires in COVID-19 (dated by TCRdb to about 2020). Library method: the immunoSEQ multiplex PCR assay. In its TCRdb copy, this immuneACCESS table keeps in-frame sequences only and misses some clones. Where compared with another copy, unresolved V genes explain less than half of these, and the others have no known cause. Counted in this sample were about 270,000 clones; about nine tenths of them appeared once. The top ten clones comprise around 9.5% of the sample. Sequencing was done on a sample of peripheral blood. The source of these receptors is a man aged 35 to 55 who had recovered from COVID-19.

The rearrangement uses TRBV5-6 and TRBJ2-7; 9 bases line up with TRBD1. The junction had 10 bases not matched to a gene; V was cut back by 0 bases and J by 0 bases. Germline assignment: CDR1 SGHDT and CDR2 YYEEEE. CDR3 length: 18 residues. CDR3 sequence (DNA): TGTGCCAGCAGCTTGGCCTCGGACAGGGGCTATAGCTCCTACGAGCAGTACTTC. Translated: CASSLASDRGYSSYEQYF.

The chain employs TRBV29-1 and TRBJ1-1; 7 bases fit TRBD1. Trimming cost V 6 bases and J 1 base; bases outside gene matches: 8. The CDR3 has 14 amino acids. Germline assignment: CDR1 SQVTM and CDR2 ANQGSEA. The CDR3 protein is CSVRTGYPNTEAFF. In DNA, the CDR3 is TGCAGCGTACGGACAGGTTATCCGAACACTGAAGCTTTCTTT.

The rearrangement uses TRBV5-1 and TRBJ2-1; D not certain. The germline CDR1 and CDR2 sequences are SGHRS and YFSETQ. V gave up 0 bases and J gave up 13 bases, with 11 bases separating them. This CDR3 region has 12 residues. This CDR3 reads CASSLGDSNQFF. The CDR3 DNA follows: TGCGCCAGCAGCTTGGGAGACTCGAATCAGTTCTTC. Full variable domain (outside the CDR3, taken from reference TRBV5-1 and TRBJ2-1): KAGVTQTPRYLIKTRGQQVTLSCSPISGHRSVSWYQQTPGQGLQFLFEYFSETQRNKGNFPGRFSGRQFSNSRSEMNVSTLELGDSALYLCASSLGDSNQFFGPGTRLTVL.

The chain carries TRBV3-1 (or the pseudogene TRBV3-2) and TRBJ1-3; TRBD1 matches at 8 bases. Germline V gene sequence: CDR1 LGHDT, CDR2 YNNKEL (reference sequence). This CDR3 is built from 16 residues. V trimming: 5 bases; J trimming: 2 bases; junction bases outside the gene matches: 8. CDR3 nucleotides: TGTGCCAGCAGCTTTTCGACAGGGGTAACTGGAAACACCATATATTTT. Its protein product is CASSFSTGVTGNTIYF.

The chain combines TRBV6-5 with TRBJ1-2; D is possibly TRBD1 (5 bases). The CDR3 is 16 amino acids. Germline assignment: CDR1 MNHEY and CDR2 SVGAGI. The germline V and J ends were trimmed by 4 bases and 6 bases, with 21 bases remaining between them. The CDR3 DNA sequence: TGTGCCAGCAGTTCCCACGGTGTCGGGGGGTGGGATGGCTACACCTTC. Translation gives CASSSHGVGGWDGYTF.

In DNA, the CDR3 is TGCGCCAGCAGTGCCCCCCACCAGCGGGAACGGACTGAGCAGTTCTTC. Protein product: CASSAPHQRERTEQFF. This chain connects TRBV10-1 to TRBJ2-1; 7 bases match TRBD2. Trimming removed 4 bases from V and 9 bases from J; junction bases left unmatched: 15. Germline V CDR1 and CDR2: WNHNN, SYGVQD (reference sequence). The CDR3 totals 16 residues.

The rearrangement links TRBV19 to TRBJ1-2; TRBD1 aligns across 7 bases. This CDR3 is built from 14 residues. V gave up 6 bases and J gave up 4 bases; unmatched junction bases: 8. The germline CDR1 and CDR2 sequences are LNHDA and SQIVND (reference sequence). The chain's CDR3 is CASSHTTGLYGYTF. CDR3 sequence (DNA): TGTGCCAGTAGCCATACGACAGGGCTCTATGGCTACACCTTC.

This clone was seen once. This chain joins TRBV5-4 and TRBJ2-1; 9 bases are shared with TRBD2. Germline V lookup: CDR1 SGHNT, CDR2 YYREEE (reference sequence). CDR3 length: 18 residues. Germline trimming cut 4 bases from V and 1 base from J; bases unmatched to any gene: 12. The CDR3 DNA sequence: TGTGCCAGCAGCCGCCGGGGGCGGGGGGGCCGGTCCTACAATGAGCAGTTCTTC. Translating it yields CASSRRGRGGRSYNEQFF.

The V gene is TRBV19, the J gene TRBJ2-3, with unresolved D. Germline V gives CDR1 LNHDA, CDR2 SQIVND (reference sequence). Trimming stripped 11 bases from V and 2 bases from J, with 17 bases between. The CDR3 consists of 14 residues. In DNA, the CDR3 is TGTGCCTCCCGCCGTGGGCAGTACACAGATACGCAGTATTTT. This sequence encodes CASRRGQYTDTQYF.

The CDR3 loop reads CAISEQGNNSPLHF. The CDR3 DNA reads as TGTGCCATCAGTGAACAGGGTAATAATTCACCCCTCCACTTT. The rearrangement links TRBV10-3 to TRBJ1-6, with D perhaps TRBD1 (6 bases). This CDR3 comprises 14 residues. Trimming took off 3 bases at V and 5 bases at J, with 8 bases between the two ends. CDR1 is ENHRY, CDR2 SYGVKD, per germline.

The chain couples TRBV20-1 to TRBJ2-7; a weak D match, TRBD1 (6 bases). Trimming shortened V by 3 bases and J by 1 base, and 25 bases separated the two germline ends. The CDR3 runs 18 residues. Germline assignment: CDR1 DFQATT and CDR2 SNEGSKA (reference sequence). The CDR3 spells CSASGRLWDNSQSYEQYF. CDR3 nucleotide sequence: TGCAGTGCTAGTGGCAGGTTGTGGGACAACAGCCAATCCTACGAGCAGTACTTC.

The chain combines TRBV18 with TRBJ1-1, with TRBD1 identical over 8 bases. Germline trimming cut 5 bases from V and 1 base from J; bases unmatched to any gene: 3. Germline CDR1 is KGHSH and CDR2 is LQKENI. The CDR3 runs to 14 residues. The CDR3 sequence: CASSRDRKNTEAFF. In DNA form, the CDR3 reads TGTGCCAGCTCAAGGGACAGGAAGAACACTGAAGCTTTCTTT.

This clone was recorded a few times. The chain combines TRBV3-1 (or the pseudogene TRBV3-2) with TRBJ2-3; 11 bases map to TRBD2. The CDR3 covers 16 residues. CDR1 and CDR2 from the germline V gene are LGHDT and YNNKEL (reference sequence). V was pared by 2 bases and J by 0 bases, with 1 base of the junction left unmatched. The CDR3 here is CASSQLAGGSTDTQYF. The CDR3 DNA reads TGTGCCAGCAGCCAACTAGCGGGGGGCAGCACAGATACGCAGTATTTT.

In DNA form, the CDR3 reads TGTGCCAGTAGTATTGACAGTTATAGCAATCAGCCCCAGCATTTT. It specifies CASSIDSYSNQPQHF. The rearrangement uses TRBV19 and TRBJ1-5, with D tentatively TRBD1 (5 bases). CDR3 length equals 15 residues. Trimming left V 3 bases short and J 0 bases short, with 9 bases between. Germline V CDR1 and CDR2: LNHDA, SQIVND (reference sequence).

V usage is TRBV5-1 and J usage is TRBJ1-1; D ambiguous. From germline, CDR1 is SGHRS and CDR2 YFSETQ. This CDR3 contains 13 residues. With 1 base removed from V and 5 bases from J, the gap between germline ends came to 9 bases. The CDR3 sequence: CASSLQRATEAFF. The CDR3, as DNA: TGCGCCAGCAGCTTGCAGCGGGCAACTGAAGCTTTCTTT.

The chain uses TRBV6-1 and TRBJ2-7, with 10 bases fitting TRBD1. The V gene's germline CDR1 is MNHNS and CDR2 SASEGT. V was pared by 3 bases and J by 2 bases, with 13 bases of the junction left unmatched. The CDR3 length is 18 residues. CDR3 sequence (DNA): TGTGCCAGCAGTGAGGGACAGGGGATAAATCCTATGCCCTACGAGCAGTACTTC. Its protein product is CASSEGQGINPMPYEQYF.

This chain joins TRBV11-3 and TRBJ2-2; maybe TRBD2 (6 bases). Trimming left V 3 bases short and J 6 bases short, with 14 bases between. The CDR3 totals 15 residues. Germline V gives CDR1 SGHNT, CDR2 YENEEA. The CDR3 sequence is CASSLQLGGAGELFF. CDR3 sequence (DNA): TGTGCCAGCAGCTTGCAGTTAGGCGGGGCCGGGGAGCTGTTTTTT. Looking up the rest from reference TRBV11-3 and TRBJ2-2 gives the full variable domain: EAGVVQSPRYKIIEKKQPVAFWCNPISGHNTLYWYLQNLGQGPELLIRYENEEAVDDSQLPKDRFSAERLKGVDSTLKIQPAELGDSAVYLCASSLQLGGAGELFFGEGSRLTVL.

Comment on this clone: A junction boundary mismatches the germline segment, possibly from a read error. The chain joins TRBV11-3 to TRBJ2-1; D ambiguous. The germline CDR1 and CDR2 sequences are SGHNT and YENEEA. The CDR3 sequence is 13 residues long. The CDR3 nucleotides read TGTGCCAGCAGCCTAGAGGCCACCAATGAGCAGTTCTTC. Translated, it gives CASSLEATNEQFF.

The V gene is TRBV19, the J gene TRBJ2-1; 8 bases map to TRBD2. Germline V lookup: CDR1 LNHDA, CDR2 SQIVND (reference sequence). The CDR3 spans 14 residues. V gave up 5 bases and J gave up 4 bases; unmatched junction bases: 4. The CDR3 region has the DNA TGTGCCAGTAGTCCCACTAGCGGTTACAATGAGCAGTTCTTC. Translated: CASSPTSGYNEQFF.

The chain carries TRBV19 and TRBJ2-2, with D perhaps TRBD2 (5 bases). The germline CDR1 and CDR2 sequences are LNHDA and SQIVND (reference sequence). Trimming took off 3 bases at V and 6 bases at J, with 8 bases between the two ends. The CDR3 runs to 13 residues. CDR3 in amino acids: CASSIQRAGELFF. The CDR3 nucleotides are TGTGCCAGTAGTATCCAGAGGGCCGGGGAGCTGTTTTTT.

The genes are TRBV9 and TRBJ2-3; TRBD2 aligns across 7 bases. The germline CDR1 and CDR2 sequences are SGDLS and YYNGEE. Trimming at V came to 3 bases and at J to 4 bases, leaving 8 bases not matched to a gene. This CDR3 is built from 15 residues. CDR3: CASSAQRDISDTQYF. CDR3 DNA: TGTGCCAGCAGCGCCCAGCGGGATATTTCAGATACGCAGTATTTT.

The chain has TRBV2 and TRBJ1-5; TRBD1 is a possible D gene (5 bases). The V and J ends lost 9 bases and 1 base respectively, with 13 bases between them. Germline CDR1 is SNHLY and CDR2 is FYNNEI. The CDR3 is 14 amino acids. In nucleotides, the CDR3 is TGTGCCAGTTCCAGGGTGGGCAGCAATCAGCCCCAGCATTTT. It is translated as CASSRVGSNQPQHF.

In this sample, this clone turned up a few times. For the CDR3, the DNA is TGTGCCAGCAGCTCGACAGGGGGGAATGAAAAACTGTTTTTT. Translated: CASSSTGGNEKLFF. J is TRBJ1-4 and V is TRBV9, with 9 bases lining up with TRBD1. This CDR3 spans 14 amino acids. The germline V gene encodes CDR1 SGDLS and CDR2 YYNGEE. J lost 5 bases, V lost 4 bases, and 3 bases had no gene match.

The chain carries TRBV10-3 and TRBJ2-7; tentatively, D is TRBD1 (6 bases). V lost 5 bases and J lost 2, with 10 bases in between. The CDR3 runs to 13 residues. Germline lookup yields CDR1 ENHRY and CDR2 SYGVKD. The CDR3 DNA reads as TGTGCCATCAGTACGGACAGAGCCTACGAGCAGTACTTC. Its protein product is CAISTDRAYEQYF.

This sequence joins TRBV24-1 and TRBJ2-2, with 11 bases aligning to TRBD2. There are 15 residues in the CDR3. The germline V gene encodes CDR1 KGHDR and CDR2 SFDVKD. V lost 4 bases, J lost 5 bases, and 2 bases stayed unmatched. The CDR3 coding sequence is TGTGCCACCAGTGACCTAGCGGGAGGAACCGGGGAGCTGTTTTTT. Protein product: CATSDLAGGTGELFF.